This is a list of T cell receptor beta chains from one sample in a study of CD8+ T cells in alopecia areata. Clones were read by immunoSEQ multiplex PCR, and TCRdb kept only the in-frame ones, dropping some. The sample contains 170,000 or so clones, 50% to 60% of which appear only once. Sequences were derived from CD4+ T cells sorted from blood, sampled at week 0. These receptors originate from a human donor with alopecia areata. Both conserved end residues are part of each CDR3. The D gene is left open where the match is weak. Clone size is not always given. Where it is, it says once, few, many or a class for expanded clones.

V	D	size	J	CDR3	DNA
TRBV4-1	NA	NA	TRBJ2-3	CASSQGLLTLTDTQYF	TGCGCCAGCAGCCAAGGCCTACTGACCCTCACAGATACGCAGTATTTT
TRBV30	TRBD2	NA	TRBJ2-5	CAWSVGTSGPRETQYF	TGTGCCTGGAGTGTAGGGACTAGCGGTCCCCGGGAGACCCAGTACTTC
TRBV29-1	NA	NA	TRBJ1-4	CSAGGEKLFF	TGCAGCGCGGGAGGGGAAAAACTGTTTTTT
TRBV9	NA	few	TRBJ2-5	CASSVSTDQETQYF	TGTGCCAGCAGCGTATCGACAGACCAAGAGACCCAGTACTTC
TRBV9	NA	few	TRBJ2-5	CASSGTPRGTQYF	TGTGCCAGCAGCGGGACTCCCCGGGGGACCCAGTACTTC
TRBV30	TRBD1	once	TRBJ1-4	CAWTQPSWTGPVAEKLFF	TGTGCCTGGACTCAACCCTCCTGGACAGGCCCCGTGGCGGAAAAACTGTTTTTT
TRBV30	NA	NA	TRBJ2-5	CAWSFERAGTQYF	TGTGCCTGGAGTTTCGAGCGGGCGGGGACCCAGTACTTC
TRBV2	TRBD2	NA	TRBJ2-2	CASSERLAGTGELFF	TGTGCCAGCAGTGAACGTCTAGCGGGGACCGGGGAGCTGTTTTTT
TRBV29-1	NA	few	TRBJ1-1	CSVGRLDSEAFF	TGCAGCGTTGGCAGATTGGACAGTGAAGCTTTCTTT
TRBV18	NA	few	TRBJ2-3	CASLTSNTDTQYF	TGTGCCAGCTTGACTTCAAACACAGATACGCAGTATTTT
TRBV27	TRBD1	once	TRBJ1-5	CASSPQGAGNQPQHF	TGTGCCAGCAGTCCCCAGGGGGCAGGGAATCAGCCCCAGCATTTT
TRBV7-2	TRBD1	once	TRBJ2-6	CASSPTGTGSAGANVLTF	TGTGCCAGCAGTCCAACCGGGACAGGAAGTGCTGGGGCCAACGTCCTGACTTTC
TRBV29-1	NA	few	TRBJ2-5	CSGQHVGTETQYF	TGCAGCGGACAGCACGTAGGAACAGAGACCCAGTACTTC
TRBV29-1	TRBD2	NA	TRBJ2-3	CSETSGARTDTQYF	TGCAGCGAAACTAGCGGGGCTCGCACAGATACGCAGTATTTT
TRBV30	NA	NA	TRBJ1-2	CAWALNQGYTF	TGTGCCTGGGCTCTCAACCAGGGCTACACCTTC
TRBV6-5	TRBD1	once	TRBJ2-7	CAISATGAYEQYF	TGTGCCATCAGCGCCACAGGGGCCTACGAGCAGTACTTC
TRBV6-1	NA	few	TRBJ2-1	CASSKLAVINEQFF	TGTGCCAGCAGCAAACTAGCCGTGATTAATGAGCAGTTCTTC
TRBV29-1	NA	NA	TRBJ1-1	CSAQGLGTEAFF	TGCAGCGCCCAGGGGCTGGGCACTGAAGCTTTCTTT
TRBV9	NA	NA	TRBJ2-3	CASSVSHTDTQYF	TGTGCCAGCAGCGTATCCCACACAGATACGCAGTATTTT
TRBV2	NA	NA	TRBJ1-5	CASGEREINQPQHF	TGTGCCAGTGGGGAGAGGGAAATCAATCAGCCCCAGCATTTT
TRBV20-1	NA	NA	TRBJ2-5	CSAPYSETQYF	TGCAGTGCCCCCTACTCGGAGACCCAGTACTTC
TRBV9	NA	NA	TRBJ2-7	CASSPGDRHRSEQYF	TGTGCCAGCAGCCCCGGGGACCGACACAGGTCCGAGCAGTACTTC
TRBV29-1	NA	NA	TRBJ1-4	CSAQGSANEKLFF	TGCAGCGCCCAGGGATCGGCTAATGAAAAACTGTTTTTT
TRBV29-1	NA	NA	TRBJ2-7	CSVGQQGPEQYF	TGCAGCGTTGGACAACAGGGTCCCGAGCAGTACTTC
TRBV10-3	NA	NA	TRBJ1-6	CAITPDSFGSGSPLHF	TGTGCCATCACCCCGGACAGTTTCGGAAGTGGTTCACCCCTCCACTTT
TRBV5-1	NA	many	TRBJ1-4	CASSLAGTENEKLFF	TGCGCCAGCAGCTTGGCCGGGACTGAGAATGAAAAACTGTTTTTT